Each of the 11 T cell receptor beta chains below was sequenced from the same sample in a study of Ad26.COV2.S vaccination and SARS-CoV-2 variants. The treatment denotes: around 19 received Ad26.COV2.S at low or high dose, single or two shots; several received placebo; per-sample allocation not given. Sampling was done on day 63 after the first vaccine or placebo injection. Profiling relied on immunoSEQ multiplex PCR, and the TCRdb table lists in-frame clones only, not all of them. This sample carries approximately 300,000 clones, about 82% of them seen once, and the ten largest clones take 1.5% to 2%. Sequenced material: peripheral blood, taken in a trial of Ad26.COV2.S vaccine versus placebo. The receptors shown here come from a person aged 18-65 years who received the Ad26.COV2.S COVID-19 vaccine or a placebo.

The V call is TRBV7-8, the J call TRBJ2-7; 8 bases match TRBD1. Germline V CDR1 and CDR2: SGHVS, FQNEAQ. The CDR3 extends over 14 amino acids. The trim removed 5 bases at V and 6 bases at J, leaving 9 bases unmatched. Here the CDR3 reads CASSHRQGFGEQYF. Here the CDR3 DNA reads TGTGCCAGCAGCCATAGACAGGGGTTCGGCGAGCAGTACTTC.

The V call is TRBV7-2, the J call TRBJ2-2, with TRBD2 matching over 8 bases. Germline V lookup: CDR1 SGHTA, CDR2 FQGNSA. This CDR3 is built from 16 residues. With 1 base clipped from V and 4 bases from J, the junction kept 5 bases outside the gene matches. The CDR3 sequence: CASSLGRGGSTGELFF. The CDR3 DNA sequence: TGTGCCAGCAGCTTAGGGCGCGGGGGGTCCACCGGGGAGCTGTTTTTT.

The rearrangement joins TRBV7-9 to TRBJ1-1; 9 positions agree with TRBD1. The germline V gene encodes CDR1 SEHNR and CDR2 FQNEAQ (reference sequence). V gave up 5 bases and J gave up 5 bases; unmatched junction bases: 6. The CDR3 spans 14 residues. The CDR3 loop is CASSPRTGETEAFF. CDR3 coding DNA: TGTGCCAGCAGCCCCCGGACAGGGGAGACTGAAGCTTTCTTT.

V gene TRBV2 combines with J gene TRBJ1-6; D perhaps matches TRBD1 (5 bases). Trimming shortened V by 1 base and J by 10 bases, and 14 bases separated the two germline ends. Germline V gene sequence: CDR1 SNHLY, CDR2 FYNNEI. This CDR3 has 15 amino acids. The CDR3 nucleotides read TGTGCCAGCAGTGAAGAGGGACGGTTAGGGTCACCCCTCCACTTT. Residues: CASSEEGRLGSPLHF.

This chain connects TRBV2 to TRBJ1-4, with 7 nucleotides matching TRBD1. The V gene's germline CDR1 is SNHLY and CDR2 FYNNEI. The ends lost 7 bases at V and 3 bases at J; junction bases unmatched: 14. This CDR3 spans 17 amino acids. The CDR3 loop reads CASNGVTGPRANEKLFF. CDR3 DNA: TGTGCCAGCAATGGGGTGACAGGGCCCCGGGCTAATGAAAAACTGTTTTTT.

The genes are TRBV9 and TRBJ1-5, with 9 bases aligning to TRBD1. The ends lost 3 bases at V and 6 bases at J; junction bases unmatched: 4. The length of the CDR3 is 14 residues. Germline V CDR1 and CDR2: SGDLS, YYNGEE. CDR3 protein: CASSDGTGPQPQHF. In DNA form, the CDR3 reads TGTGCCAGCAGCGACGGGACAGGGCCTCAGCCCCAGCATTTT.

This rearrangement joins TRBV24-1 to TRBJ2-1, with 12 bases matching TRBD1. Germline CDR1 KGHDR, CDR2 SFDVKD. The CDR3 covers 18 residues. The junction had 7 bases not matched to a gene; V was cut back by 1 base and J by 4 bases. DNA of the CDR3: TGTGCCACCAGTGATTTCCCCGAGGGACAGGGGGCTTACAATGAGCAGTTCTTC. Translating it yields CATSDFPEGQGAYNEQFF.

The V and J genes are TRBV19 and TRBJ1-1; weak D call: TRBD1 (5 bases). The germline V gene encodes CDR1 LNHDA and CDR2 SQIVND (reference sequence). The CDR3 totals 15 residues. Trimming pared 7 bases from V and 4 bases from J, leaving 19 bases between. The CDR3 nucleotides read TGTGCCAGTAAAATCGCTCCCAGGGATGGCACTGAAGCTTTCTTT. Translating gives CASKIAPRDGTEAFF.

The chain links TRBV2 to TRBJ1-5; 9 bases map to TRBD1. Trimming took 7 bases from V and 7 from J; bases not matched to a gene: 5. Germline CDR1 SNHLY, CDR2 FYNNEI. The CDR3 extends over 13 amino acids. CDR3 amino acids: CASKDRGRQPQHF. CDR3 bases: TGTGCCAGCAAGGACAGGGGAAGACAGCCCCAGCATTTT.

The V gene is TRBV18, the J gene TRBJ1-2, with 7 bases matching TRBD1. Losses at the gene ends were 4 bases for V and 3 bases for J; bases not matched to a gene: 5. CDR1 and CDR2 (germline): KGHSH, LQKENI. The CDR3 totals 14 residues. The CDR3 DNA follows: TGTGCCAGCTCACGGGACAGACGGGACTATGGCTACACCTTC. Amino acid sequence: CASSRDRRDYGYTF.

In its sample, this clone was seen many times. V usage is TRBV30 and J usage is TRBJ1-2, with D possibly being TRBD1 (5 bases). CDR1 and CDR2 (germline): GTSNPN, SVGIG (reference sequence). The CDR3 sequence is 13 residues long. Trimming took off 5 bases at V and 2 bases at J, with 12 bases between the two ends. CDR3 region: CAWGTFYNYGYTF. In nucleotides, the CDR3 is TGTGCCTGGGGGACTTTCTACAACTATGGCTACACCTTC.